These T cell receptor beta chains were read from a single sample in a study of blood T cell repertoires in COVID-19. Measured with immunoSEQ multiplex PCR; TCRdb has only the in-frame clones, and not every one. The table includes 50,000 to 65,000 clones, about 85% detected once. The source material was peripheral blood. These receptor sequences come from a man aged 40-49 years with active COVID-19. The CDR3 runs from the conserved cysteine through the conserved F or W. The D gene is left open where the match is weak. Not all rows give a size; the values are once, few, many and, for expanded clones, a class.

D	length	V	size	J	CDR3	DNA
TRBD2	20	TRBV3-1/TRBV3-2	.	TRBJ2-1	CASSQERLASRSSSYNEQFF	TGTGCCAGCAGCCAAGAACGACTAGCGTCCCGGTCCAGCTCCTACAATGAGCAGTTCTTC
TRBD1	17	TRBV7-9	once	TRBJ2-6	CASSFGQGLSGANVLTF	TGTGCCAGCAGCTTCGGACAGGGTCTCTCTGGGGCCAACGTCCTGACTTTC
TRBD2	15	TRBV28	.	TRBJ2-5	CASTPRLAGKETQYF	TGTGCCAGCACCCCGCGGCTAGCGGGAAAAGAGACCCAGTACTTC
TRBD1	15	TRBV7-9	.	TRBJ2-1	CASSFPGTGAAEQFF	TGTGCCAGCAGCTTTCCCGGGACAGGGGCCGCTGAGCAGTTCTTC
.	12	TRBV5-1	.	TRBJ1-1	CASSLEGARAFF	TGCGCCAGCAGCTTGGAAGGGGCAAGAGCTTTCTTT
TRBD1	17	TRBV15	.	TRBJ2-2	CATSRVWGQGLTGELFF	TGTGCCACCAGCAGAGTGTGGGGACAGGGGCTCACCGGGGAGCTGTTTTTT
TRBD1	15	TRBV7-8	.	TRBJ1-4	CASSLEGQGNEKLFF	TGTGCCAGCAGCTTAGAGGGACAGGGAAACGAAAAACTGTTTTTT
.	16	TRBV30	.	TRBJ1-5	CAWSPGGSWGNQPQHF	TGTGCCTGGAGCCCCGGGGGGTCTTGGGGCAATCAGCCCCAGCATTTT
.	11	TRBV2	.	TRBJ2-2	CASSYSGELFF	TGTGCCAGCAGCTACTCAGGGGAGCTGTTTTTT
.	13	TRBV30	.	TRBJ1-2	CAWSTRQIDGYTF	TGTGCCTGGAGCACTCGACAGATAGATGGCTACACCTTC
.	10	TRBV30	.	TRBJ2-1	CAQGLPRQFF	TGTGCCCAGGGCCTGCCCAGGCAGTTCTTC
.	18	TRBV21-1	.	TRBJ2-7	CASSASGTSEHLRYEQYF	TGTGCCAGCAGCGCCTCCGGGACTAGCGAACACTTACGCTACGAGCAGTACTTC
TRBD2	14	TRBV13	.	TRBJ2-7	CASSSLAGASEQYF	TGTGCCAGCAGCAGTCTAGCGGGGGCCTCCGAGCAGTACTTC
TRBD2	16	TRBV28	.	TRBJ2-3	CASSLIGIGSGISQYF	TGTGCCAGCAGTTTAATTGGAATAGGTAGCGGGATCTCGCAGTATTTT
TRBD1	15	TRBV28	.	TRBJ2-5	CASSLQGAGGETQYF	TGTGCCAGCAGTTTACAGGGGGCAGGAGGAGAGACCCAGTACTTC
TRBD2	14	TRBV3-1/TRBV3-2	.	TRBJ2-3	CASSLSGRPDTQYF	TGTGCCAGCTCCCTTAGCGGGAGGCCAGATACGCAGTATTTT
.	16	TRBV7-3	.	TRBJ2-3	CASSLTGPLAEDTQYF	TGTGCCAGCAGCTTAACGGGGCCACTGGCTGAGGATACGCAGTATTTT
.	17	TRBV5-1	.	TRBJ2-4	CASSPLVGQDTKNIQYF	TGCGCCAGCAGCCCGTTAGTTGGGCAGGACACCAAAAACATTCAGTACTTC
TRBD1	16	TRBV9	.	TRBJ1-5	CASSGRRQGVVGPQHF	TGTGCCAGCAGCGGAAGGAGACAGGGGGTGGTGGGACCCCAGCATTTT
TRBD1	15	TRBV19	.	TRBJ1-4	CASRVTGTGGEKLFF	TGTGCCAGTAGGGTCACCGGGACAGGGGGCGAAAAACTGTTTTTT
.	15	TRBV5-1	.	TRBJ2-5	CASSLALAAEETQYF	TGCGCCAGCAGCTTGGCTCTAGCCGCGGAGGAGACCCAGTACTTC
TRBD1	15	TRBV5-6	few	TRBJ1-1	CASSPTGNPNSEAFF	TGTGCCAGCAGCCCGACAGGGAATCCGAACAGTGAAGCTTTCTTT
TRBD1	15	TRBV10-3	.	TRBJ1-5	CAISERGQGNQPQHF	TGTGCCATCAGTGAGCGGGGACAGGGTAATCAGCCCCAGCATTTT
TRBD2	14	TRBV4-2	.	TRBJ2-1	CASSREGPLDEQFF	TGTGCCAGCAGTCGGGAGGGCCCATTAGATGAGCAGTTCTTC
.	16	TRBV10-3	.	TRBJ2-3	CAISESTGSSTDTQYF	TGTGCCATCAGTGAGTCGACCGGGTCTAGCACAGATACGCAGTATTTT
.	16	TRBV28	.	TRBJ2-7	CASSFAGSRSSYEQYF	TGTGCCAGCAGTTTCGCGGGGTCACGTTCCTCCTACGAGCAGTACTTC
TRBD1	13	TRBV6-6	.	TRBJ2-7	CASSWGQLYEQYF	TGTGCCAGCAGTTGGGGACAGTTGTACGAGCAGTACTTC
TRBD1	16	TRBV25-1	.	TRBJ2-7	CASSEYFGTGKDEQYF	TGTGCCAGCAGTGAATATTTCGGGACAGGGAAGGACGAGCAGTACTTC
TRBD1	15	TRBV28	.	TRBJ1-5	CASSKSGQFNQPQHF	TGTGCCAGCAGTAAGTCGGGACAGTTTAATCAGCCCCAGCATTTT
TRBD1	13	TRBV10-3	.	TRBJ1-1	CATGGQENTEAFF	TGTGCCACAGGGGGACAGGAGAACACTGAAGCTTTCTTT
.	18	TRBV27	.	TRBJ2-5	CASSPTIAGPTRGETQYF	TGTGCCAGCAGCCCTACTATAGCGGGTCCGACAAGGGGGGAGACCCAGTACTTC
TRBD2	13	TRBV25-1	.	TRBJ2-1	CASSEWGGHEQFF	TGTGCCAGCAGTGAATGGGGGGGACATGAGCAGTTCTTC
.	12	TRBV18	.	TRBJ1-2	CASSGANYGYTF	TGTGCCAGCTCAGGAGCAAACTATGGCTACACCTTC
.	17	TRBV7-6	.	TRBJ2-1	CASSSGGIRRSYNEQFF	TGTGCCAGCAGTTCCGGGGGAATTAGGCGCTCCTACAATGAGCAGTTCTTC
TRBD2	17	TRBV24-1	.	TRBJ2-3	CATSVSGLAGHTDTQYF	TGTGCCACCAGTGTTTCCGGACTAGCGGGGCACACAGATACGCAGTATTTT
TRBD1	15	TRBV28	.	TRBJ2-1	CASSLDGQGYNEQFF	TGTGCCAGCAGTTTGGATGGACAGGGCTACAATGAGCAGTTCTTC
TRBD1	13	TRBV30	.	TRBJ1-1	CAWRGGQDTEAFF	TGTGCCTGGAGAGGCGGACAGGACACTGAAGCTTTCTTT
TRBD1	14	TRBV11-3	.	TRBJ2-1	CASSGDRGGNEQFF	TGTGCCAGCAGCGGGGACAGGGGAGGTAATGAGCAGTTCTTC
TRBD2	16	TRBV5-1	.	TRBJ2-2	CASSITSGANTGEPFF	TGCGCCAGCAGCATAACTAGCGGGGCTAACACCGGGGAGCCGTTTTTT